The 25 T cell receptor beta chains presented below share a single source sample, sequenced in a study of shared clonotypes between healthy human individuals. Using immunoSEQ multiplex PCR, the repertoire was profiled, and TCRdb retains in-frame clones only, with some absent. This sample carries approximately 1,000,000 clones, roughly 74% of them seen once, and the ten largest clones take around 0.47%. Sequenced sample: memory CD4+ T cells from PBMCs. Sample subset: CD45RA-negative fraction. The receptors shown here come from a man between 18 and 35 years old in good health. Some clones in this sample may be carry-over from other donors' samples.

The J gene is TRBJ1-4, the V gene TRBV2; TRBD1 is a possible D gene (6 bases). The germline CDR1 and CDR2 sequences are SNHLY and FYNNEI. Trimming took 1 base from V and 7 from J, leaving 13 bases between them. The CDR3 has 15 amino acids. The CDR3 sequence: CASSEDAGGGEKLFF. In DNA, the CDR3 is TGTGCCAGCAGTGAAGATGCGGGGGGCGGTGAAAAACTGTTTTTT.

In its sample, this clone was seen many times. This rearrangement joins TRBV7-9 to TRBJ1-6; 7 bases match TRBD1. The germline CDR1 and CDR2 sequences are SEHNR and FQNEAQ (reference sequence). There are 16 residues in the CDR3. V lost 6 bases and J lost 10; bases outside the gene matches: 15. CDR3 amino acids: CASSPTPDREGSPLHF. DNA of the CDR3: TGTGCCAGCAGTCCGACCCCCGACAGGGAAGGATCACCCCTCCACTTT.

V gene TRBV27 combines with J gene TRBJ2-7, with TRBD1 as a possible D gene (5 bases). The CDR3 spans 18 residues. The V gene lost 0 bases and the J gene lost 1 base, with 19 bases spanning the gap. Germline V gene data show CDR1 as MNHEY and CDR2 as SMNVEV (reference sequence). CDR3 bases: TGTGCCAGCAGTTTATCGAGACCAGGGCGGACCGGGTCCTACGAGCAGTACTTC. Encoded protein: CASSLSRPGRTGSYEQYF.

As concerns this clone: This sequence may be a read error, since a much larger clone differs from it by one base. The chain uses TRBV4-2 and TRBJ2-1; 11 bases map to TRBD2. The CDR3 has 16 amino acids. V was clipped by 4 bases and J by 0 bases; unmatched bases: 2. Germline lookup yields CDR1 LGHNA and CDR2 YNFKEQ. For the CDR3, the DNA is TGTGCCAGCAGCCCCCTAGCGGGAGGCTCCTACAATGAGCAGTTCTTC. Translation gives CASSPLAGGSYNEQFF.

The count of this clone is one. The CDR3 DNA follows: TGTGCCAGCAGCTCGGTTATCCTGGGGTCCTCTTATTTT. It translates to CASSSVILGSSYF. J is TRBJ2-3 and V is TRBV7-2; D remains unclear. The V end was cut by 4 bases, the J end by 15 bases, with 20 bases between. This CDR3 is 13 amino acids long. In germline, CDR1 is SGHTA, CDR2 FQGNSA. The whole variable domain, filled in from reference TRBV7-2 and TRBJ2-3, reads GAGVSQSPSNKVTEKGKDVELRCDPISGHTALYWYRQSLGQGLEFLIYFQGNSAPDKSGLPSDRFSAERTGGSVSTLTIQRTQQEDSAVYLCASSSVILGSSYFGPGTRLTVL.

V and J are TRBV4-1 and TRBJ2-3; D possibly corresponds to TRBD2 (5 bases). The CDR3 covers 12 residues. Trimming stripped 4 bases from V and 6 bases from J, with 8 bases between. CDR1 is MGHRA and CDR2 is YSYEKL in the germline V gene. CDR3 bases: TGCGCCAGCAGCCCGGGGTGGGATACGCAGTATTTT. Its translation: CASSPGWDTQYF.

This clone is a singleton in its sample. V is TRBV14 and J is TRBJ2-5; possible D gene TRBD2, 6 bases. The germline V gene has CDR1 SGHDN and CDR2 FVKESK. The V and J ends lost 4 bases and 4 bases respectively, with 10 bases between them. This CDR3 spans 13 amino acids. The CDR3 DNA reads TGTGCCAGCAGCCTCGGGACTCGAGAGACCCAGTACTTC. Amino acids: CASSLGTRETQYF.

As DNA, the CDR3 is TGTGCCAGCAGTTCCCAGCCTAACTATGGCTACACCTTC. Protein: CASSSQPNYGYTF. The chain combines TRBV6-1 with TRBJ1-2; no firm D call. The V end lost 5 bases, the J end lost 0 bases, and 7 bases lay between the germline ends. CDR1 and CDR2 (germline): MNHNS, SASEGT. CDR3 length equals 13 residues.

CDR3 bases: TGCGCCAGCAGCTTAACTCCGGGACAGGGCAAAGATACGCAGTATTTT. Translated, it gives CASSLTPGQGKDTQYF. The V call is TRBV5-1, the J call TRBJ2-3; 9 nucleotides match TRBD1. The germline V gene has CDR1 SGHRS and CDR2 YFSETQ. The CDR3 runs 16 residues. After removal of 2 bases from V and 5 bases from J, the junction contained 9 bases not matched to a gene.

The DNA of the CDR3 is TGCAGCGTCGTCAAGGGGGCAAGCTACGAGCAGTACTTC. This codes for CSVVKGASYEQYF. The chain employs TRBV29-1 and TRBJ2-7; 7 positions agree with TRBD1. The CDR3 consists of 13 residues. V dropped 6 bases and J dropped 3; count of bases not matched to a gene: 8. Germline V gene data show CDR1 as SQVTM and CDR2 as ANQGSEA.

J is TRBJ1-5 and V is TRBV7-2; 7 bases map to TRBD1. CDR3 length equals 15 residues. V lost 5 bases to trimming and J lost 0 bases; unmatched junction nucleotides: 4. Per germline, CDR1 SGHTA and CDR2 FQGNSA. The CDR3 DNA follows: TGTGCCAGCAGCCAACAGGGGAATAGCAATCAGCCCCAGCATTTT. Translated, it gives CASSQQGNSNQPQHF.

The chain recombines TRBV4-3 with TRBJ2-3, with a weak D call TRBD2 (6 bases). This CDR3 contains 15 residues. V was trimmed by 7 bases and J by 0 bases, leaving 14 bases between them. Germline lookup yields CDR1 LGHNA and CDR2 YSLEER. The CDR3 loop reads CASTTSYLSTDTQYF. Written as DNA, the CDR3 is TGCGCCAGCACGACTAGTTACCTTAGCACAGATACGCAGTATTTT.

The chain employs TRBV5-1 and TRBJ2-3; 8 nucleotides match TRBD2. The CDR3 contains 15 residues. Unmatched junction bases numbered 3, after V lost 1 base and J lost 2 bases. Germline CDR1 SGHRS, CDR2 YFSETQ. DNA for the CDR3: TGCGCCAGCAGCTTGACTAGCGGACCCACAGATACGCAGTATTTT. Amino acids: CASSLTSGPTDTQYF.

V gene TRBV7-2 combines with J gene TRBJ2-2, with a weak D call TRBD2 (5 bases). Germline-derived CDR1 and CDR2 are SGHTA and FQGNSA. With 1 base removed from V and 0 bases from J, the gap between germline ends came to 6 bases. This CDR3 has 15 amino acids. The CDR3 nucleotides read TGTGCCAGCAGCTTAGTACTAGCGAACACCGGGGAGCTGTTTTTT. As protein: CASSLVLANTGELFF.

V and J are TRBV7-3 and TRBJ1-2; 8 bases are shared with TRBD1. Germline trimming cut 3 bases from V and 4 bases from J; bases unmatched to any gene: 4. Germline V gene sequence: CDR1 SGHTA, CDR2 FQGTGA. This CDR3 spans 14 amino acids. CDR3 loop: CASSFDRGGYGYTF. The CDR3 region has the DNA TGTGCCAGCAGCTTCGACAGGGGCGGCTATGGCTACACCTTC. Full variable domain (remainder filled in from reference TRBV7-3 and TRBJ1-2): GAGVSQTPSNKVTEKGKYVELRCDPISGHTALYWYRQSLGQGPEFLIYFQGTGAADDSGLPNDRFFAVRPEGSVSTLKIQRTERGDSAVYLCASSFDRGGYGYTFGSGTRLTVV.

The chain employs TRBV9 and TRBJ1-5; 8 nucleotides align to TRBD1. Germline lookup yields CDR1 SGDLS and CDR2 YYNGEE. With 4 bases clipped from V and 6 bases from J, the junction kept 6 bases outside the gene matches. This CDR3 is 14 amino acids long. The CDR3 protein is CASSTQGAGQPQHF. The CDR3 nucleotides read TGTGCCAGCAGCACTCAGGGGGCGGGTCAGCCCCAGCATTTT. The full variable domain, completed using reference TRBV9 and TRBJ1-5, is DSGVTQTPKHLITATGQRVTLRCSPRSGDLSVYWYQQSLDQGLQFLIQYYNGEERAKGNILERFSAQQFPDLHSELNLSSLELGDSALYFCASSTQGAGQPQHFGDGTRLSIL.

As DNA, the CDR3 is TGTGCCAGCAGTTCAAGGGGTGGGTCGGGACTGAACACCGGGGAGCTGTTTTTT. Protein sequence: CASSSRGGSGLNTGELFF. V and J are TRBV28 and TRBJ2-2; D possibly corresponds to TRBD2 (6 bases). The CDR3 has 18 amino acids. Germline V CDR1 and CDR2: MDHEN, SYDVKM. Trimming pared 4 bases from V and 1 base from J, leaving 19 bases between.

The chain combines TRBV2 with TRBJ1-1, with a weak D call TRBD1 (5 bases). Germline values: CDR1 SNHLY, CDR2 FYNNEI. Trimming removed 11 bases from V and 5 bases from J, with 18 bases in between. The CDR3 is 13 amino acids. The CDR3 reads CAGHLRGGTEAFF. DNA for the CDR3: TGTGCCGGACATCTGCGGGGCGGTACTGAAGCTTTCTTT.

This clone was picked up one time. The V and J genes are TRBV4-2 and TRBJ2-1, with 11 bases matching TRBD2. V lost 2 bases, J lost 4 bases, and 4 bases stayed unmatched. Per the germline V gene, CDR1 is LGHNA and CDR2 is YNFKEQ. The CDR3 is 16 amino acids. The CDR3 loop reads CASSQPTSGSYNEQFF. CDR3 nucleotide sequence: TGTGCCAGCAGCCAACCTACTAGCGGGAGTTACAATGAGCAGTTCTTC.

This clone was recorded once. The chain recombines TRBV7-2 with TRBJ2-1; no firm D call. The V and J ends lost 5 bases and 4 bases respectively, with 15 bases between them. The CDR3 sequence is 15 residues long. Germline V gene data show CDR1 as SGHTA and CDR2 as FQGNSA. DNA of the CDR3: TGTGCCAGCAGCCCCCGGGTGCAGATTTACAATGAGCAGTTCTTC. Encoded protein: CASSPRVQIYNEQFF.

The V call is TRBV6-5, the J call TRBJ2-7; D remains unclear. CDR3 length: 12 residues. V was trimmed by 5 bases and J by 5 bases, leaving 10 bases between them. The germline V gene encodes CDR1 MNHEY and CDR2 SVGAGI. The CDR3 spells CASSQTAHEQYF. CDR3 bases: TGTGCCAGCAGTCAGACTGCACACGAGCAGTACTTC.

This chain uses TRBV2 with TRBJ1-2; D is perhaps TRBD1 (5 bases). The CDR3 has 13 residues. Germline CDR1 reads SNHLY; CDR2 reads FYNNEI. V shed 0 bases and J shed 7 bases, with 9 bases lying between them. The CDR3 nucleotides are TGTGCCAGCAGTGAAGCCCCCAGGGTTGGCTACACCTTC. Translation: CASSEAPRVGYTF. Full variable domain (rest looked up from reference TRBV2 and TRBJ1-2): EPEVTQTPSHQVTQMGQEVILRCVPISNHLYFYWYRQILGQKVEFLVSFYNNEISEKSEIFDDQFSVERPDGSNFTLKIRSTKLEDSAMYFCASSEAPRVGYTFGSGTRLTVV.

In regard to this clone: Other DNA sequences in this specimen translate into the identical CDR3. The chain carries TRBV20-1 and TRBJ2-7; no reliable D call. Trimming pared 3 bases from V and 1 base from J, leaving 4 bases between. CDR1 is DFQATT and CDR2 is SNEGSKA in the germline V gene (reference sequence). CDR3 length: 11 residues. In nucleotides, the CDR3 is TGCAGTGCTAGTGGGTCCTACGAGCAGTACTTC. It is translated as CSASGSYEQYF.

The V and J genes are TRBV14 and TRBJ2-3, with D perhaps assigned TRBD1 or TRBD2 (5 bases each). CDR3 length: 16 amino acids. CDR1 is SGHDN and CDR2 is FVKESK in the germline V gene. Trimming shortened V by 4 bases and J by 6 bases, and 20 bases separated the two germline ends. CDR3 sequence reads: CASSRLRDPPHDTQYF. CDR3 DNA: TGTGCCAGCAGCCGCCTCCGGGACCCCCCGCATGATACGCAGTATTTT.

This clone was found once. The chain links TRBV30 to TRBJ2-7; tentative D call: TRBD2 (5 bases). The CDR3 is 11 residues long. V shed 7 bases and J shed 7 bases, with 14 bases lying between them. Germline lookup yields CDR1 GTSNPN and CDR2 SVGIG (reference sequence). The CDR3 coding sequence is TGTGCCTCGGGAAGGAGGTTGGAGCAGTACTTC. Its translation: CASGRRLEQYF. The whole variable domain, filled in from reference TRBV30 and TRBJ2-7, reads SQTIHQWPATLVQPVGSPLSLECTVEGTSNPNLYWYRQAAGRGLQLLFYSVGIGQISSEVPQNLSASRPQDRQFILSSKKLLLSDSGFYLCASGRRLEQYFGPGTRLTVT.